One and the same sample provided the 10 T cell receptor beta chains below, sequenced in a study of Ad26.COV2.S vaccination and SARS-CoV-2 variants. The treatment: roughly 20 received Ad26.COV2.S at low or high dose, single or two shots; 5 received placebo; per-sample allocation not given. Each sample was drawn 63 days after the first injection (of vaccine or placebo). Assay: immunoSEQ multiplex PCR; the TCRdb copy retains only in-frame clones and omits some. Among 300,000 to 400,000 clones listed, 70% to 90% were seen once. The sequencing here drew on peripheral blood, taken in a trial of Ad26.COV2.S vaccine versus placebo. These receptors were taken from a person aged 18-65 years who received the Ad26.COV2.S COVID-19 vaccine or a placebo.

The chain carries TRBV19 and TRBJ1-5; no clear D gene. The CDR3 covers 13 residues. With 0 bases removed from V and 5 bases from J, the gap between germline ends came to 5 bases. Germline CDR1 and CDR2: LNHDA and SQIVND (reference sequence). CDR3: CASSIDRDQPQHF. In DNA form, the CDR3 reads TGTGCCAGTAGTATAGACAGAGATCAGCCCCAGCATTTT.

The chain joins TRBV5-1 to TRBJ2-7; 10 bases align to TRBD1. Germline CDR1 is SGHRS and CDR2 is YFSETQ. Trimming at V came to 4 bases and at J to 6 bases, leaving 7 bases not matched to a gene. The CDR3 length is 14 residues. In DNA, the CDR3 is TGCGCCAGCAGCAACGGACAGGGGGTTAGCGAGCAGTACTTC. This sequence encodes CASSNGQGVSEQYF.

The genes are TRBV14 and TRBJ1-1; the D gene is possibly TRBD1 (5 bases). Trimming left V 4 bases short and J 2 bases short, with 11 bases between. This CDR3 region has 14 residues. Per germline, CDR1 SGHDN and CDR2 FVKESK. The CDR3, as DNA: TGTGCCAGCAGCCTAGGGGCAGGCAACACTGAAGCTTTCTTT. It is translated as CASSLGAGNTEAFF.

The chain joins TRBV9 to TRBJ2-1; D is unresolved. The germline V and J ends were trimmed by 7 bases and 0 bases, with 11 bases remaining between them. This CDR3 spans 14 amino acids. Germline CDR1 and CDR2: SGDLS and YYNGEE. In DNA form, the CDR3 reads TGTGCCAGCGAGCAGACCAGCTCCTACAATGAGCAGTTCTTC. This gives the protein CASEQTSSYNEQFF.

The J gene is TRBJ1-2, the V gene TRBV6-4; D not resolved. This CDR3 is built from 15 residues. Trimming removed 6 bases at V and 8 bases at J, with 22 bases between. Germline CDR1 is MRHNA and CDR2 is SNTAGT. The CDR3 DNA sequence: TGTGCCAGCAGGTTTCGGCGACAATTGATAGGAGGCTACACCTTC. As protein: CASRFRRQLIGGYTF.

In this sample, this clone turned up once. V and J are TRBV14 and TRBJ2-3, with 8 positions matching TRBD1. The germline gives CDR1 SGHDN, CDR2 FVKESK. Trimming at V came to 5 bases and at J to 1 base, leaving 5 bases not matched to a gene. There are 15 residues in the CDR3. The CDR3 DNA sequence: TGTGCCAGCAGCAGTCTGGACAGGGGCACAGATACGCAGTATTTT. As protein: CASSSLDRGTDTQYF.

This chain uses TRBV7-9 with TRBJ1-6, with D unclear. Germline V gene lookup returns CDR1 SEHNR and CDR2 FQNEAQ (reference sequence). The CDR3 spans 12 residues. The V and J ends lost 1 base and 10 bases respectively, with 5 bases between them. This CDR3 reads CASSLGWSPLHF. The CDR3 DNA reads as TGTGCCAGCAGCTTAGGCTGGTCACCCCTCCACTTT.

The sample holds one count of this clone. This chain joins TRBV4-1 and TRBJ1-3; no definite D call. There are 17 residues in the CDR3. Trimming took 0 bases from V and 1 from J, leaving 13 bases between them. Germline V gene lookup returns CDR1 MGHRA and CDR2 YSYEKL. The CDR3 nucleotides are TGCGCCAGCAGCCAAGAGGGAGCGGGCCTTTCTGGAAACACCATATATTTT. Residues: CASSQEGAGLSGNTIYF.

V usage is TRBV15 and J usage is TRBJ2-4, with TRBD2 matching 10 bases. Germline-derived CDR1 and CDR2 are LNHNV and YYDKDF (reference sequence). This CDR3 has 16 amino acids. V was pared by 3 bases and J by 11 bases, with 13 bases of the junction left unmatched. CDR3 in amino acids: CATSRWGLDSGRLQYF. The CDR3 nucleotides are TGTGCCACCAGCAGGTGGGGGCTGGATAGCGGGAGGCTTCAGTACTTC.

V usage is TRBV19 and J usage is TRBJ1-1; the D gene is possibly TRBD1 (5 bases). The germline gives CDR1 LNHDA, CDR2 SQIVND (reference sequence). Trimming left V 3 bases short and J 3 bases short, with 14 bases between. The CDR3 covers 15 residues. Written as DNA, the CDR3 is TGTGCCAGTAGTATTGGGTTTCAGGGTGACACTGAAGCTTTCTTT. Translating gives CASSIGFQGDTEAFF.